Following are 15 T cell receptor beta chains from one sample sequenced in a study of cytomegalovirus exposure and HLA in healthy donors. With 60 Vbeta and 13 Jbeta primers, the PCR was carried out. The table came from immunoSEQ multiplex PCR; TCRdb's copy has only in-frame clones and leaves some out. In the table there are 76,000 or so clones, around 79% of which are singletons. The sample taken for sequencing was PBMCs. The receptors originated from a man aged 25-45 years in good health and CMV-seronegative.

The gene calls are TRBV27 and TRBJ2-7; maybe TRBD1 (6 bases). This CDR3 comprises 13 residues. Germline lookup yields CDR1 MNHEY and CDR2 SMNVEV (reference sequence). The V end lost 2 bases, the J end lost 3 bases, and 8 bases lay between the germline ends. CDR3 residues: CASSLNRDYEQYF. The CDR3 region has the DNA TGTGCCAGCAGTTTAAACAGGGACTACGAGCAGTACTTC.

This clone appeared once. The rearrangement links TRBV6-6 to TRBJ1-3; TRBD1 matches 7 bases. Per the germline V gene, CDR1 is MNHNY and CDR2 is SVGAGI (reference sequence). The CDR3 sequence is 14 residues long. V lost 9 bases and J lost 0; bases outside the gene matches: 5. The CDR3 nucleotides are TGTGCCAGTATCACAGGGGCCTCTGGAAACACCATATATTTT. Translating gives CASITGASGNTIYF.

The V gene is TRBV2, the J gene TRBJ2-3; 7 nucleotides agree with TRBD2. V shed 6 bases and J 3 bases; nucleotides not matched to a gene: 3. The CDR3 has 13 residues. Germline V gene data show CDR1 as SNHLY and CDR2 as FYNNEI. CDR3 loop: CASSDGGTDTQYF. CDR3 in DNA: TGTGCCAGCAGCGACGGGGGGACAGATACGCAGTATTTT.

The chain combines TRBV4-2 with TRBJ1-1, with no clear D. Germline V gene data show CDR1 as LGHNA and CDR2 as YNFKEQ. The CDR3 contains 15 residues. The V end was cut by 0 bases, the J end by 3 bases, with 11 bases between. CDR3 residues: CASSQDEGRYTEAFF. In nucleotides, the CDR3 is TGTGCCAGCAGCCAAGATGAGGGCAGATACACTGAAGCTTTCTTT.

The chain couples TRBV18 to TRBJ1-5; 10 bases line up with TRBD1. J lost 5 bases, V lost 5 bases, and 9 bases had no gene match. From germline, CDR1 is KGHSH and CDR2 LQKENI. The CDR3 contains 16 residues. In DNA form, the CDR3 reads TGTGCCAGCTCATTGACAGGGGGCATGTCGGATCAGCCCCAGCATTTT. Protein product: CASSLTGGMSDQPQHF.

This clone was counted only a few times. This rearrangement joins TRBV4-2 to TRBJ1-1; D not certain. V dropped 1 base and J dropped 5 bases, with 11 bases sitting between them. Germline-derived CDR1 and CDR2 are LGHNA and YNFKEQ. This CDR3 is built from 14 residues. Here the CDR3 reads CASSQVREVTEAFF. CDR3 nucleotides: TGTGCCAGCAGCCAAGTTCGGGAGGTGACTGAAGCTTTCTTT.

The CDR3 region has the DNA TGTGCCAGCAGCCCCTCGCTCGGTGAAAAACTGTTTTTT. This gives the protein CASSPSLGEKLFF. V gene TRBV9 combines with J gene TRBJ1-4; D ambiguous. Germline V gene lookup returns CDR1 SGDLS and CDR2 YYNGEE. V was shortened by 4 bases and J by 7 bases, with 11 bases between the two germline ends. This CDR3 is built from 13 residues.

V gene TRBV11-2 combines with J gene TRBJ2-5; 10 bases are shared with TRBD2. Germline assignment: CDR1 SGHAT and CDR2 FQNNGV. V lost 5 bases, J lost 5 bases, and 8 bases stayed unmatched. The CDR3 loop spans 15 amino acids. The CDR3 sequence: CASSLSGGPGETQYF. In nucleotides, the CDR3 is TGTGCCAGCAGCCTTAGCGGGGGGCCGGGGGAGACCCAGTACTTC.

The chain couples TRBV29-1 to TRBJ1-2; tentative D call: TRBD1 (5 bases). Trimming removed 7 bases from V and 8 bases from J, with 17 bases in between. This CDR3 is built from 12 residues. Germline lookup yields CDR1 SQVTM and CDR2 ANQGSEA. The CDR3 DNA is TGCAGCGCCGCCCCAAGGGGAGGCGGCTACACCTTC. This translates into CSAAPRGGGYTF.

Turning to this clone: It is unclear where the CDR3 begins or ends on the DNA, so no DNA is shown, and the CDR3 is as TCRdb lists it. The CDR3 spells CASSTSGGFRETQYF. V is TRBV6-6 and J is TRBJ2-5; the D segment call TRBD2 is taken from the table without a DNA check. The CDR3 is 15 residues long, counting both termini. CDR1 and CDR2 (germline): MNHNY, SVGAGI (reference sequence).

The chain employs TRBV19 and TRBJ2-5; tentatively, D is TRBD1 or TRBD2 (5 bases each). The assigned J gene may be wrong: the sequence end matches TRBJ2-7 better. The CDR3 contains 13 residues. In germline, CDR1 is LNHDA, CDR2 SQIVND (reference sequence). CDR3 amino acids: CASSTPGGYEQYF. The CDR3 DNA follows: TGTGCCAGTAGTACCCCTGGGGGCTACGAGCAGTACTTC.

The chain has TRBV5-1 and TRBJ2-2, with 9 bases identical to TRBD1. Germline V lookup: CDR1 SGHRS, CDR2 YFSETQ. The V and J ends lost 0 bases and 2 bases, in that order; junction bases with no gene match: 2. This CDR3 contains 16 residues. CDR3 in amino acids: CASSLAGQGNTGELFF. The CDR3 region has the DNA TGCGCCAGCAGCTTGGCGGGACAGGGTAACACCGGGGAGCTGTTTTTT.

CDR3 loop: CASSETGSSYEQYF. The DNA of the CDR3 is TGTGCCAGCAGTGAAACAGGGAGCTCCTACGAGCAGTACTTC. The rearrangement joins TRBV6-1 to TRBJ2-7, with a weak D call TRBD1 (6 bases). The CDR3 is 14 residues long. Trimming cost V 2 bases and J 0 bases, with 8 bases left between them. Germline CDR1 and CDR2: MNHNS and SASEGT.

This chain uses TRBV10-3 with TRBJ2-3, with no clear D. The ends were cut back, 0 bases at V and 3 bases at J, with 10 bases in the middle. Germline V lookup: CDR1 ENHRY, CDR2 SYGVKD. The CDR3 totals 15 residues. CDR3 in amino acids: CAISESRPMTDTQYF. As DNA, the CDR3 is TGTGCCATCAGTGAGTCCAGGCCGATGACAGATACGCAGTATTTT.

This clone has a handful of counts. The chain is built from TRBV30 and TRBJ2-3, with D tentatively TRBD2 (6 bases). Germline V lookup: CDR1 GTSNPN, CDR2 SVGIG (reference sequence). The CDR3 runs 16 residues. With 3 bases removed from V and 4 bases from J, the gap between germline ends came to 20 bases. The CDR3 nucleotides are TGTGCCTGGAGGGAGGGACCCTCCTTGTGGTCAGATACGCAGTATTTT. This gives the protein CAWREGPSLWSDTQYF.